The 20 T cell receptor beta chains presented below share a single source sample, sequenced in a study of blood T cell repertoires in COVID-19. Here immunoSEQ multiplex PCR was the method, and the copy in TCRdb shows in-frame clones only, minus some. The repertoire holds approximately 200,000 clones, 87% seen once, with about a tenth in the top ten. The sequenced material came from PBMCs or T cells enriched from blood (not recorded which). The receptor source for this set is a man younger than 30 with acute COVID-19.

In this sample, this clone turned up many times. The chain recombines TRBV5-1 with TRBJ2-2; possible D gene TRBD2, 5 bases. Per the germline V gene, CDR1 is SGHRS and CDR2 is YFSETQ. The CDR3 is 15 residues long. The ends were cut back, 4 bases at V and 2 bases at J, with 12 bases in the middle. In nucleotides, the CDR3 is TGCGCCAGCAGCCCCGGACTCCTCAACACCGGGGAGCTGTTTTTT. Translated: CASSPGLLNTGELFF.

The V and J genes are TRBV30 and TRBJ1-5; D is possibly TRBD1 (6 bases). CDR1 GTSNPN and CDR2 SVGIG come from the germline V gene (reference sequence). The CDR3 sequence is 12 residues long. V was pared by 5 bases and J by 4 bases, with 9 bases between. CDR3 region: CAWQQGNQPQHF. CDR3 in DNA: TGTGCCTGGCAACAGGGAAATCAGCCCCAGCATTTT.

The CDR3 DNA reads as TGTGCCTGGGCTGATGTGGGCAGTAATCAGCCCCAGCATTTT. This sequence encodes CAWADVGSNQPQHF. The genes are TRBV30 and TRBJ1-5, with unresolved D. This CDR3 is built from 14 residues. Germline V gene data show CDR1 as GTSNPN and CDR2 as SVGIG (reference sequence). V was pared by 5 bases and J by 4 bases, with 15 bases between.

This clone was counted between two and nine times. The sample has other DNA sequences that encode this CDR3 too. CDR3 residues: CASTGQGLYEQYF. The CDR3, as DNA: TGTGCCAGCACGGGACAGGGCCTCTACGAGCAGTACTTC. V usage is TRBV28 and J usage is TRBJ2-7; 9 positions agree with TRBD1. Germline CDR1 reads MDHEN; CDR2 reads SYDVKM. This CDR3 region has 13 residues. Trimming cost V 7 bases and J 3 bases; bases outside gene matches: 4.

The V and J genes are TRBV19 and TRBJ1-5; 10 positions match TRBD1. Germline CDR1 LNHDA, CDR2 SQIVND (reference sequence). V shed 8 bases and J 1 base; nucleotides not matched to a gene: 5. This CDR3 contains 15 residues. The CDR3 reads CASSDRGQSNQPQHF. The CDR3, as DNA: TGTGCCAGTTCCGACAGGGGGCAGAGCAATCAGCCCCAGCATTTT.

J is TRBJ2-2 and V is TRBV4-1; 8 positions match TRBD2. Germline V gene data show CDR1 as MGHRA and CDR2 as YSYEKL. V was pared by 1 base and J by 4 bases, with 5 bases of the junction left unmatched. The CDR3 sequence is 16 residues long. CDR3: CASSQAPGGSTGELFF. Here the CDR3 DNA reads TGCGCCAGCAGCCAAGCTCCGGGGGGGAGCACCGGGGAGCTGTTTTTT.

This rearrangement joins TRBV7-6 to TRBJ2-7; D perhaps matches TRBD2 (6 bases). CDR3 length equals 17 residues. Germline V gene data show CDR1 as SGHVS and CDR2 as FNYEAQ. Trimming pared 1 base from V and 0 bases from J, leaving 16 bases between. The CDR3 loop reads CASSLGRGTLSSYEQYF. The CDR3 DNA is TGTGCCAGCAGCTTAGGCCGCGGGACTCTTAGCTCCTACGAGCAGTACTTC.

This chain connects TRBV5-1 to TRBJ2-3; D call uncertain. V was trimmed by 4 bases and J by 4 bases, leaving 13 bases between them. Germline loops: CDR1 SGHRS, CDR2 YFSETQ. The CDR3 extends over 14 amino acids. The chain's CDR3 is CASSLSHSPDTQYF. The CDR3 region has the DNA TGCGCCAGCAGCCTTTCCCATAGTCCAGATACGCAGTATTTT.

CDR3 DNA: TGTGCCAGCAGCTCAGGGACAGGGAACACTGAAGCTTTCTTT. This gives the protein CASSSGTGNTEAFF. The J gene is TRBJ1-1, the V gene TRBV5-5; 8 nucleotides match TRBD1. V gave up 3 bases and J gave up 1 base; unmatched junction bases: 2. This CDR3 has 14 amino acids. Germline-derived CDR1 and CDR2 are SGHKS and YYEKEE (reference sequence).

This clone was detected once. The sample holds other DNA sequences that translate to the same CDR3. The chain employs TRBV27 and TRBJ2-1; D is possibly TRBD2 (5 bases). CDR3 length: 13 residues. Germline loops: CDR1 MNHEY, CDR2 SMNVEV (reference sequence). The V gene lost 3 bases and the J gene lost 6 bases, with 9 bases spanning the gap. The CDR3 coding sequence is TGTGCCAGCAGTTTGGGAGTTGGCAATGAGCAGTTCTTC. This gives the protein CASSLGVGNEQFF.

This rearrangement joins TRBV10-2 to TRBJ1-1, with TRBD1 matching 9 bases. V dropped 3 bases and J dropped 6; count of bases not matched to a gene: 14. The CDR3 sequence is 17 residues long. Germline values: CDR1 WSHSY, CDR2 SAAADI. This CDR3 is CASSEIGTGRDVAEAFF. The CDR3 DNA follows: TGCGCCAGCAGTGAAATTGGGACAGGGCGTGATGTCGCTGAAGCTTTCTTT.

The chain joins TRBV5-8 to TRBJ1-1, with D possibly matching TRBD1 (5 bases). The germline V gene has CDR1 SGHTS and CDR2 YDEGEE. Trimming shortened V by 0 bases and J by 3 bases, and 6 bases separated the two germline ends. CDR3 length: 13 amino acids. The CDR3, as DNA: TGTGCCAGCAGCTTGGGACAGTACACTGAAGCTTTCTTT. This codes for CASSLGQYTEAFF.

V gene TRBV3-1 (or the pseudogene TRBV3-2) combines with J gene TRBJ1-3; D is undetermined. CDR1 and CDR2 from the germline V gene are LGHDT and YNNKEL (reference sequence). The CDR3 has 14 amino acids. Trimming took off 4 bases at V and 0 bases at J, with 7 bases between the two ends. The chain's CDR3 is CASSLRDSGNTIYF. The CDR3 region has the DNA TGTGCCAGCAGCCTACGGGACTCTGGAAACACCATATATTTT.

V usage is TRBV7-2 and J usage is TRBJ2-7, with D possibly matching TRBD1 (6 bases). There are 16 residues in the CDR3. Germline values: CDR1 SGHTA, CDR2 FQGNSA. V was trimmed by 6 bases and J by 0 bases, leaving 18 bases between them. This CDR3 is CASSHTRDKSSYEQYF. CDR3 nucleotide sequence: TGTGCCAGCAGTCATACCCGGGACAAGTCCTCCTACGAGCAGTACTTC.

The V gene is TRBV20-1, the J gene TRBJ2-5; unclear D gene. The CDR3 consists of 16 residues. Per germline, CDR1 DFQATT and CDR2 SNEGSKA (reference sequence). The V end was cut by 3 bases, the J end by 5 bases, with 22 bases between. The CDR3 loop is CSASRSLWLKMETQYF. CDR3 nucleotide sequence: TGCAGTGCTAGTAGGAGCCTTTGGTTGAAGATGGAGACCCAGTACTTC.

The rearrangement links TRBV19 to TRBJ1-2, with D possibly matching TRBD1 (6 bases). Trimming took 10 bases from V and 4 from J, leaving 19 bases between them. Germline CDR1 reads LNHDA; CDR2 reads SQIVND (reference sequence). The length of the CDR3 is 14 residues. The CDR3, as DNA: TGTGCCACCATTAGAGATGGGGGCGGCTATGGCTACACCTTC. Its translation: CATIRDGGGYGYTF. The variable domain in full, with the rest retrieved from reference TRBV19 and TRBJ1-2, is DGGITQSPKYLFRKEGQNVTLSCEQNLNHDAMYWYRQDPGQGLRLIYYSQIVNDFQKGDIAEGYSVSREKKESFPLTVTSAQKNPTAFYLCATIRDGGGYGYTFGSGTRLTVV.

The chain joins TRBV10-3 to TRBJ2-7; perhaps TRBD1 as D (6 bases). The CDR3 runs 16 residues. The V end was cut by 2 bases, the J end by 9 bases, with 23 bases between. The germline V gene encodes CDR1 ENHRY and CDR2 SYGVKD. The CDR3 is CAISEATGIIGYGQYF. The CDR3 nucleotides read TGTGCCATCAGTGAGGCGACAGGTATTATCGGGTATGGGCAGTACTTC.

The chain couples TRBV7-6 to TRBJ2-6; D is unclear. The CDR3 totals 13 residues. Germline assignment: CDR1 SGHVS and CDR2 FNYEAQ. V lost 5 bases to trimming and J lost 4 bases, with 6 bases between them. The CDR3 reads CASSPPGANVLTF. CDR3 coding DNA: TGTGCCAGCAGCCCCCCGGGGGCCAACGTCCTGACTTTC. The full variable domain, completed using reference TRBV7-6 and TRBJ2-6, is GAGVSQSPRYKVTKRGQDVALRCDPISGHVSLYWYRQALGQGPEFLTYFNYEAQQDKSGLPNDRFSAERPEGSISTLTIQRTEQRDSAMYRCASSPPGANVLTFGAGSRLTVL.

The table lists this clone with a few counts. The chain carries TRBV6-6 and TRBJ2-1; maybe TRBD2 (6 bases). Deletions cut 5 bases from V and 7 bases from J, with 12 bases between. CDR1 is MNHNY and CDR2 is SVGAGI in the germline V gene (reference sequence). This CDR3 comprises 13 residues. In nucleotides, the CDR3 is TGTGCCAGCAGTACCGTTGGGGGGAATGAGCAGTTCTTC. It is translated as CASSTVGGNEQFF.

This clone showed up just a few times. This chain joins TRBV7-2 and TRBJ2-5; 9 bases are a match to TRBD1. Germline loops: CDR1 SGHTA, CDR2 FQGNSA. This CDR3 has 14 residues. With V trimmed by 5 bases and J by 5 bases, 6 bases remained unmatched. The CDR3 sequence: CASSLDRGLETQYF. The CDR3 nucleotides read TGTGCCAGCAGCCTGGACAGGGGATTGGAGACCCAGTACTTC.